These 30 T cell receptor beta chains share one sample of origin, sequenced in a study of T cells in Graves' hyperthyroidism and ophthalmopathy. Amplified TCR beta CDR3 regions came from RNA transcripts. TCR CDR3 regions were first amplified by RT-PCR with HTBI primers. Using its own MiXCR run on the multiplex PCR reads, TCRdb lists one record per CDR3 protein. Here the sample spans around 200,000 distinct CDR3 sequences, more than 15% being singletons. The sequenced sample was blood. The receptors derive from a woman aged 50 to 65 with Graves' hyperthyroidism.

This clonotype was counted at least ten times. V is TRBV7-6 and J is TRBJ2-1, with 8 bases lining up with TRBD2. Germline loops: CDR1 SGHVS, CDR2 FNYEAQ. J was trimmed by 6 bases and V by 1 base; bases with no gene match: 8. The CDR3 runs to 16 residues. CDR3 sequence (DNA): TGTGCCAGCAGCTTAGTGGCTAGCGGGCGGGCCAATGAGCAGTTCTTC. It encodes CASSLVASGRANEQFF.

This clonotype was seen only a few times. The chain recombines TRBV5-6 with TRBJ1-1; no reliable D call. CDR3 size: 13 residues. Deletions cut 3 bases from V and 6 bases from J, with 12 bases between. Germline CDR1 SGHDT, CDR2 YYEEEE. The CDR3 DNA follows: TGTGCCAGCAGCTCCCTCCTGTCGGCTGAAGCTTTCTTT. Protein sequence: CASSSLLSAEAFF.

This clonotype occurred many times. The J gene is TRBJ1-1, the V gene TRBV10-1; no definite D call. The germline V gene encodes CDR1 WNHNN and CDR2 SYGVQD (reference sequence). The CDR3 is 13 residues long. V dropped 6 bases and J dropped 1 base, with 9 bases sitting between them. CDR3 bases: TGCGCCAGCAGCGAACGGTCGAACACTGAAGCTTTCTTT. Translated, it gives CASSERSNTEAFF.

This clonotype appeared many times. This chain links TRBV6-1 with TRBJ1-6, with TRBD1 matching over 10 bases. CDR3 length equals 15 residues. The V and J ends lost 6 bases and 7 bases, in that order; junction bases with no gene match: 6. CDR1 is MNHNS, CDR2 SASEGT, per germline. The DNA for the CDR3 is TGTGCCAGCAGGGTGGACAGGGGGGACAATTCACCCCTCCACTTT. It yields the protein CASRVDRGDNSPLHF.

This clonotype was observed at least ten times. This chain links TRBV12-3 or TRBV12-4 with TRBJ1-3, with no clear D. The V end lost 4 bases, the J end lost 5 bases, and 3 bases lay between the germline ends. CDR3 size: 11 residues. CDR3 DNA sequence: TGTGCCAGCAGTTCTCGAAACACCATATATTTT. Its protein is CASSSRNTIYF.

The table lists this clonotype with many counts. The chain recombines TRBV12-3 or TRBV12-4 with TRBJ2-3, with D unclear. The CDR3 loop spans 15 amino acids. V lost 3 bases and J 0 bases, leaving 10 bases between the germline ends. In nucleotides, the CDR3 is TGTGCCAGCAGTTTGGTTAGCTCTAGCACAGATACGCAGTATTTT. Its translation: CASSLVSSSTDTQYF.

The chain carries TRBV28 and TRBJ2-7; no clear D gene. CDR3 length equals 11 residues. The V gene's germline CDR1 is MDHEN and CDR2 SYDVKM. V was cut by 5 bases and J by 6 bases, with 8 bases left in between. The CDR3 protein is CASSPRLEQYF. In DNA, the CDR3 is TGTGCCAGCAGTCCCCGCCTCGAGCAGTACTTC.

This chain uses TRBV7-9 with TRBJ1-2; tentative D call: TRBD1 (5 bases). CDR1 SEHNR and CDR2 FQNEAQ come from the germline V gene (reference sequence). Deletions cut 2 bases from V and 2 bases from J, with 12 bases between. The CDR3 totals 15 residues. The CDR3 loop is CASSLSLQGNYGYTF. The CDR3 DNA is TGTGCCAGCAGCTTAAGTCTGCAGGGAAACTATGGCTACACCTTC.

The table lists this clonotype with many counts. The chain employs TRBV7-2 and TRBJ1-5, with D unresolved. The V gene's germline CDR1 is SGHTA and CDR2 FQGNSA. The CDR3 runs to 14 residues. V lost 2 bases, J lost 3 bases, and 8 bases lay in between. The CDR3 DNA sequence: TGTGCCAGCAGCTTACCTAACACCAATCAGCCCCAGCATTTT. It yields the protein CASSLPNTNQPQHF.

At least ten counts were recorded for this clonotype. V gene TRBV28 combines with J gene TRBJ2-5; 7 bases are shared with TRBD1. Germline lookup yields CDR1 MDHEN and CDR2 SYDVKM. J was trimmed by 6 bases and V by 6 bases; bases with no gene match: 4. The CDR3 is made up of 12 amino acids. CDR3 bases: TGTGCCAGCAGGCGACAGGGCCAGACCCAGTACTTC. As protein: CASRRQGQTQYF.

This clonotype was seen ten or more times. This chain links TRBV7-2 with TRBJ2-1; tentatively, D is TRBD2 (5 bases). The ends were cut back, 6 bases at V and 5 bases at J, with 14 bases in the middle. The CDR3 runs to 14 residues. Germline V gene sequence: CDR1 SGHTA, CDR2 FQGNSA. The chain's CDR3 is CASRLFSGNNEQFF. CDR3 bases: TGTGCCAGCAGATTATTCTCCGGGAACAATGAGCAGTTCTTC.

The table lists this clonotype with a few counts. The chain carries TRBV6-1 and TRBJ1-6, with 8 positions matching TRBD1. J gave up 6 bases and V 5 bases, and 6 bases lay outside the gene matches. Germline V lookup: CDR1 MNHNS, CDR2 SASEGT. CDR3 length: 15 residues. The CDR3 DNA is TGTGCCAGCAGTCCCGACAGGGGCACTAATTCACCCCTCCACTTT. It specifies CASSPDRGTNSPLHF.

This clonotype came up once. V is TRBV7-9 and J is TRBJ2-3; possible D gene TRBD1, 6 bases. This CDR3 comprises 14 residues. V shed 3 bases and J shed 5 bases, with 12 bases lying between them. Germline CDR1 is SEHNR and CDR2 is FQNEAQ (reference sequence). The CDR3 DNA sequence: TGTGCCAGCAGCTTGAAACAGGGTGGAGATACGCAGTATTTT. Its translation is CASSLKQGGDTQYF.

This clonotype was picked up many times. J is TRBJ1-2 and V is TRBV9; D is ambiguous. CDR1 and CDR2 from the germline V gene are SGDLS and YYNGEE. The CDR3 is made up of 14 amino acids. Deletions cut 0 bases from V and 5 bases from J, with 11 bases between. For the CDR3, the DNA is TGTGCCAGCAGCGTAGCGGGGTCAGGTTATGGCTACACCTTC. It translates to CASSVAGSGYGYTF.

This clonotype was seen a handful of times. This sequence joins TRBV19 and TRBJ1-4, with D hard to call. CDR3 size: 13 residues. CDR1 is LNHDA and CDR2 is SQIVND in the germline V gene (reference sequence). V dropped 8 bases and J dropped 4 bases, with 11 bases sitting between them. As DNA, the CDR3 is TGTGCCAGTCGTAGAGACGGTAATGAAAAACTGTTTTTT. Translated: CASRRDGNEKLFF.

The chain links TRBV4-2 to TRBJ2-3; maybe TRBD1 (5 bases). V lost 5 bases and J lost 6, with 12 bases in between. The germline gives CDR1 LGHNA, CDR2 YNFKEQ. The CDR3 is 13 residues long. The CDR3: CASSLQSGDTQYF. The CDR3, as DNA: TGTGCCAGCAGCTTGCAATCAGGGGATACGCAGTATTTT.

This clonotype came up many times. This rearrangement joins TRBV7-9 to TRBJ1-1; D not certain. The germline CDR1 and CDR2 sequences are SEHNR and FQNEAQ (reference sequence). V gave up 1 base and J gave up 1 base, with 7 bases separating them. The CDR3 has 14 amino acids. The CDR3 sequence: CASSLGNRNTEAFF. The CDR3 bases are TGTGCCAGCAGCTTAGGGAACAGGAACACTGAAGCTTTCTTT.

The table lists this clonotype with many counts. DNA for the CDR3: TGTGCCAGCACCACCTTTTACCAGTCAGTCAAAAGGGACTATGGCTACACCTTC. The encoded protein is CASTTFYQSVKRDYGYTF. The chain links TRBV2 to TRBJ1-2; no firm D call. This CDR3 is built from 18 residues. CDR1 is SNHLY, CDR2 FYNNEI, per germline. Deletions cut 7 bases from V and 3 bases from J, with 27 bases between.

This clonotype was counted ten times or more. The chain employs TRBV11-1 and TRBJ1-2, with D possibly TRBD1 on 6 matching bases. V lost 5 bases and J lost 1, with 17 bases in between. This CDR3 is built from 16 residues. Germline CDR1 reads SGHAT; CDR2 reads FQDESV (reference sequence). CDR3 in amino acids: CASSARTATFNYGYTF. The CDR3 DNA reads as TGTGCCAGCAGCGCGAGGACAGCCACCTTTAACTATGGCTACACCTTC.

This clonotype was found many times. The V call is TRBV9, the J call TRBJ2-2, with a tentative D call TRBD1 (6 bases). In germline, CDR1 is SGDLS, CDR2 YYNGEE. The CDR3 has 16 amino acids. The V gene lost 2 bases and the J gene lost 3 bases, with 14 bases spanning the gap. This CDR3 reads CASSVADSSYTGELFF. DNA for the CDR3: TGTGCCAGCAGCGTCGCGGACAGTTCCTACACCGGGGAGCTGTTTTTT.

The table lists this clonotype with many counts. The CDR3 is CASSRSALNEQFF. Here the CDR3 DNA reads TGTGCCAGTAGTCGGTCGGCCTTGAATGAGCAGTTCTTC. This sequence joins TRBV19 and TRBJ2-1; no firm D call. The germline V gene has CDR1 LNHDA and CDR2 SQIVND (reference sequence). The germline V and J ends were trimmed by 5 bases and 7 bases, with 12 bases remaining between them. The CDR3 runs 13 residues.

The rearrangement links TRBV15 to TRBJ2-7; 10 bases line up with TRBD1. The J segment lost 4 bases and the V segment lost 4 bases, leaving 7 bases of the junction unmatched. The CDR3 totals 15 residues. In germline, CDR1 is LNHNV, CDR2 YYDKDF (reference sequence). The CDR3 spells CATSTRTGGVYEQYF. Here the CDR3 DNA reads TGTGCCACCAGCACAAGGACAGGGGGAGTTTACGAGCAGTACTTC.

This clonotype showed up many times. This rearrangement joins TRBV20-1 to TRBJ1-1; D uncertain. The germline gives CDR1 DFQATT, CDR2 SNEGSKA (reference sequence). Between the trimmed V and J ends, which lost 1 base and 5 bases, there was a span of 23 bases. CDR3 length: 17 amino acids. The DNA for the CDR3 is TGCAGTGCTAGAGGGGCCGTGGTAGGACGGAGCCTTACTGAAGCTTTCTTT. Translating it yields CSARGAVVGRSLTEAFF.

This clonotype has ten or more counts. The chain uses TRBV6-1 and TRBJ2-3, with D unresolved. V dropped 2 bases and J dropped 2 bases, with 5 bases sitting between them. In germline, CDR1 is MNHNS, CDR2 SASEGT. The CDR3 runs 13 residues. The CDR3 loop is CASSESYTDTQYF. CDR3 in DNA: TGTGCCAGCAGTGAATCCTACACAGATACGCAGTATTTT.

This clonotype has a handful of counts. V is TRBV14 and J is TRBJ1-1; 7 nucleotides agree with TRBD1. Germline CDR1 SGHDN, CDR2 FVKESK. The V gene end was trimmed by 4 bases and the J gene end by 0 bases; junction bases not matched to a gene: 14. The CDR3 is made up of 18 amino acids. The CDR3 DNA reads TGTGCCAGCAGCCGCCCTGCCCGGGACAGAAGGGTGAACACTGAAGCTTTCTTT. Its translation: CASSRPARDRRVNTEAFF. The full variable domain, with the rest looked up from reference TRBV14 and TRBJ1-1, is EAGVTQFPSHSVIEKGQTVTLRCDPISGHDNLYWYRRVMGKEIKFLLHFVKESKQDESGMPNNRFLAERTGGTYSTLKVQPAELEDSGVYFCASSRPARDRRVNTEAFFGQGTRLTVV.

By sample fraction, this clonotype is medium-sized. This chain joins TRBV20-1 and TRBJ1-1; TRBD1 is a possible D gene (6 bases). V was clipped by 3 bases and J by 5 bases, with 13 bases between them. This CDR3 comprises 13 residues. Germline CDR1 and CDR2: DFQATT and SNEGSKA (reference sequence). CDR3 protein: CSASGQSETEAFF. The CDR3, as DNA: TGCAGTGCTAGTGGACAGAGTGAGACTGAAGCTTTCTTT.

This clonotype was seen many times. The chain couples TRBV27 to TRBJ1-1; D possibly corresponds to TRBD1 (5 bases). V was clipped by 7 bases and J by 8 bases, with 17 bases between them. The CDR3 extends over 13 amino acids. Germline lookup yields CDR1 MNHEY and CDR2 SMNVEV (reference sequence). The CDR3 reads CASKAWGRLEAFF. The CDR3 nucleotides read TGTGCCAGCAAGGCGTGGGGGAGGTTGGAAGCTTTCTTT.

This clonotype was found many times. The chain combines TRBV3-1 with TRBJ2-6; no firm D call. The germline CDR1 and CDR2 sequences are LGHDT and YNNKEL (reference sequence). V was clipped by 10 bases and J by 0 bases, with 13 bases between them. The CDR3 is 15 residues long. This chain's CDR3 is CATTLSGSGANVLTF. The DNA of the CDR3 is TGTGCCACCACCCTGTCTGGCTCTGGGGCCAACGTCCTGACTTTC.

This clonotype was recorded a few times. This rearrangement joins TRBV4-1 to TRBJ2-1; D not resolved. The germline V gene encodes CDR1 MGHRA and CDR2 YSYEKL. The V end was cut by 1 base, the J end by 5 bases, with 6 bases between. The CDR3 spans 13 residues. The CDR3 DNA is TGCGCCAGCAGCCAAGGGCCCCACAATGAGCAGTTCTTC. Protein sequence: CASSQGPHNEQFF.

This clonotype was found many times. The genes are TRBV5-8 and TRBJ2-3, with TRBD1 matching 8 bases. V dropped 4 bases and J dropped 3; count of bases not matched to a gene: 13. Germline CDR1 SGHTS, CDR2 YDEGEE. This CDR3 has 17 residues. The CDR3: CASSETGQGSATDTQYF. As DNA, the CDR3 is TGTGCCAGCAGCGAGACCGGACAGGGCTCGGCAACAGATACGCAGTATTTT.